What follows are 13 T cell receptor beta chains derived from one specimen sequenced in a study of OX40 agonist ivuxolimab in advanced cancers. The table came from immunoSEQ multiplex PCR; TCRdb's copy has only in-frame clones and leaves some out. The table lists 150,000 to 170,000 clones, approximately 94% of them singletons. Here the sequenced sample was CD4+ or CD8+ T cells sorted from blood, taken in a trial of the OX40 agonist ivuxolimab. All receptors derive from an adult with an advanced solid tumor such as melanoma, head and neck, liver or kidney cancer.

The chain has TRBV30 and TRBJ1-3, with D possibly matching TRBD1 (5 bases). Germline values: CDR1 GTSNPN, CDR2 SVGIG (reference sequence). The CDR3 is made up of 17 amino acids. V was cut by 2 bases and J by 0 bases, with 17 bases left in between. CDR3 sequence reads: CAWSPMGLANSGNTIYF. In DNA form, the CDR3 reads TGTGCCTGGAGTCCCATGGGACTGGCTAACTCTGGAAACACCATATATTTT.

The chain employs TRBV19 and TRBJ1-4; D gene uncertain. V was clipped by 5 bases and J by 8 bases, with 12 bases between them. The CDR3 is made up of 13 amino acids. Germline values: CDR1 LNHDA, CDR2 SQIVND (reference sequence). Written as DNA, the CDR3 is TGTGCCAGTAGTCCCCAGAAGGGAGAAAAACTGTTTTTT. Its protein is CASSPQKGEKLFF.

The rearrangement links TRBV18 to TRBJ1-1, with D possibly matching TRBD1 (6 bases). CDR3 length equals 16 residues. The V end was cut by 3 bases, the J end by 0 bases, with 14 bases between. Germline CDR1 KGHSH, CDR2 LQKENI. In nucleotides, the CDR3 is TGTGCCAGCTCACCGGGACTCGGGACACTGAACACTGAAGCTTTCTTT. Translating gives CASSPGLGTLNTEAFF.

The V and J genes are TRBV11-2 and TRBJ1-2, with TRBD1 matching 7 bases. The CDR3 contains 15 residues. Germline lookup yields CDR1 SGHAT and CDR2 FQNNGV. V lost 4 bases to trimming and J lost 4 bases; unmatched junction nucleotides: 9. The CDR3 DNA sequence: TGTGCCAGCAGCTCTCTAGACAGGGACCTCTATGGCTACACCTTC. It translates to CASSSLDRDLYGYTF.

This chain uses TRBV2 with TRBJ2-7; possible D gene TRBD2, 5 bases. The V end was cut by 7 bases, the J end by 0 bases, with 13 bases between. Germline V gives CDR1 SNHLY, CDR2 FYNNEI. The length of the CDR3 is 14 residues. DNA for the CDR3: TGTGCCAGCACCTTGACTGGGAGCTCCTACGAGCAGTACTTC. Translated, it gives CASTLTGSSYEQYF.

The genes are TRBV30 and TRBJ1-1; unclear D gene. V dropped 2 bases and J dropped 6 bases, with 19 bases sitting between them. Germline CDR1 and CDR2: GTSNPN and SVGIG (reference sequence). This CDR3 is built from 15 residues. For the CDR3, the DNA is TGTGCCTGGAGTTCCCCCTCGTACGGGCAGGCTGAAGCTTTCTTT. Residues: CAWSSPSYGQAEAFF.

This clone appeared a few times. The V call is TRBV19, the J call TRBJ1-1; D gene ambiguous. Trimming removed 9 bases from V and 5 bases from J, with 10 bases in between. The CDR3 spans 11 residues. CDR1 LNHDA and CDR2 SQIVND come from the germline V gene (reference sequence). Here the CDR3 reads CASGKRTEAFF. DNA of the CDR3: TGTGCCAGCGGGAAGAGGACTGAAGCTTTCTTT.

The chain links TRBV28 to TRBJ2-3; no clear D. With 3 bases removed from V and 1 base from J, the gap between germline ends came to 5 bases. Germline CDR1 MDHEN, CDR2 SYDVKM. The CDR3 runs to 13 residues. The CDR3 is CASSLGGTDTQYF. Here the CDR3 DNA reads TGTGCCAGCAGTTTGGGCGGCACAGATACGCAGTATTTT.

The chain is built from TRBV27 and TRBJ1-4; TRBD1 aligns across 7 bases. J lost 0 bases, V lost 4 bases, and 5 bases had no gene match. Germline lookup yields CDR1 MNHEY and CDR2 SMNVEV (reference sequence). The CDR3 consists of 16 residues. The DNA of the CDR3 is TGTGCCAGCAGTTCTGACAGGGATTCAACTAATGAAAAACTGTTTTTT. This gives the protein CASSSDRDSTNEKLFF.

This clone has just one count. V gene TRBV7-9 combines with J gene TRBJ1-2, with 9 bases lining up with TRBD1. In germline, CDR1 is SEHNR, CDR2 FQNEAQ (reference sequence). J lost 2 bases, V lost 5 bases, and 6 bases had no gene match. The CDR3 totals 15 residues. In DNA, the CDR3 is TGTGCCAGCAGCGCCGGACAGGGGTCGAACTATGGCTACACCTTC. Protein: CASSAGQGSNYGYTF. The entire variable domain, with the rest obtained from reference TRBV7-9 and TRBJ1-2, is as follows: DTGVSQNPRHKITKRGQNVTFRCDPISEHNRLYWYRQTLGQGPEFLTYFQNEAQLEKSRLLSDRFSAERPKGSFSTLEIQRTEQGDSAMYLCASSAGQGSNYGYTFGSGTRLTVV.

Written as DNA, the CDR3 is TGTGCCAGCAGCCCCGACAGGGTAAAAGGGTTCGACACTGAAGCTTTCTTT. It is translated as CASSPDRVKGFDTEAFF. The V call is TRBV27, the J call TRBJ1-1; 7 bases agree with TRBD1. The CDR3 runs to 17 residues. The V segment lost 6 bases and the J segment 3 bases; nucleotides outside the gene matches: 16. Germline V gives CDR1 MNHEY, CDR2 SMNVEV (reference sequence).

The CDR3 loop reads CASSMLEVPYEQYF. CDR3 nucleotide sequence: TGTGCCAGTAGTATGTTAGAGGTCCCCTACGAGCAGTACTTC. The rearrangement joins TRBV19 to TRBJ2-7; D call uncertain. The CDR3 runs 14 residues. Looked up from germline, CDR1 is LNHDA and CDR2 is SQIVND (reference sequence). Trimming cost V 3 bases and J 2 bases, with 11 bases left between them.

The V and J genes are TRBV12-5 and TRBJ1-4; 7 nucleotides line up with TRBD1. The V gene's germline CDR1 is LGHNT and CDR2 FRNRAP. Unmatched junction bases numbered 13, after V lost 0 bases and J lost 15 bases. This CDR3 is built from 15 residues. CDR3 bases: TGTGCTAGTGGTTTGGTACGGGCAGGGGGTGGTCGGATGTTTTTT. Amino acids: CASGLVRAGGGRMFF.